This entry lists 17 T cell receptor beta chains sequenced from one sample in a study of blood T cell repertoires in COVID-19. Assay: immunoSEQ multiplex PCR; the TCRdb copy retains only in-frame clones and omits some. The sample holds fewer than 250,000 clones, 80% to 90% seen once. The source material was peripheral blood. The receptors stem from a human donor in a cohort sampled during active COVID-19.

The rearrangement joins TRBV7-2 to TRBJ1-4; the D is unclear. CDR1 is SGHTA and CDR2 is FQGNSA in the germline V gene. The CDR3 totals 13 residues. V lost 2 bases, J lost 5 bases, and 6 bases lay in between. For the CDR3, the DNA is TGTGCCAGCAGCTTATGGGAGAATGAAAAACTGTTTTTT. Protein sequence: CASSLWENEKLFF.

This clone came up a few times. The V call is TRBV4-1, the J call TRBJ1-3; possibly TRBD1 for D (5 bases). The CDR3 has 18 residues. Germline CDR1 and CDR2: MGHRA and YSYEKL. Trimming took off 1 base at V and 0 bases at J, with 16 bases between the two ends. The CDR3 region has the DNA TGCGCCAGCAGCCAAGTGGACATGGGTCTACTCTCTGGAAACACCATATATTTT. Amino acids: CASSQVDMGLLSGNTIYF.

V usage is TRBV7-9 and J usage is TRBJ2-5; TRBD2 agrees at 10 bases. The V gene end was trimmed by 5 bases and the J gene end by 5 bases; junction bases not matched to a gene: 11. The germline CDR1 and CDR2 sequences are SEHNR and FQNEAQ (reference sequence). The CDR3 totals 16 residues. The CDR3 protein is CASSPRERGGWETQYF. The CDR3 coding sequence is TGTGCCAGCAGCCCCCGGGAGCGGGGGGGCTGGGAGACCCAGTACTTC.

V and J are TRBV11-1 and TRBJ1-1, with D uncertain. The germline V gene has CDR1 SGHAT and CDR2 FQDESV (reference sequence). This CDR3 spans 13 amino acids. Trimming removed 5 bases at V and 4 bases at J, with 11 bases between. The CDR3 DNA follows: TGTGCCAGCAGCAGAAATCGGGGCACTGAAGCTTTCTTT. This translates into CASSRNRGTEAFF.

This clone was counted only a few times. The V and J genes are TRBV7-9 and TRBJ2-5, with a possible D match to TRBD1 (5 bases). Germline V gene sequence: CDR1 SEHNR, CDR2 FQNEAQ (reference sequence). This CDR3 has 13 residues. Trimming removed 4 bases from V and 9 bases from J, with 15 bases in between. This chain's CDR3 is CASSYRTSPAQYF. The CDR3 bases are TGTGCCAGCAGCTACAGGACCTCCCCGGCCCAGTACTTC.

This clone was detected once. The chain is built from TRBV7-9 and TRBJ2-1; D is unclear. Germline lookup yields CDR1 SEHNR and CDR2 FQNEAQ (reference sequence). Trimming shortened V by 8 bases and J by 0 bases, and 8 bases separated the two germline ends. The CDR3 spans 13 residues. The CDR3 nucleotides read TGTGCCAGCTCGCGGAGCTCCTACAATGAGCAGTTCTTC. Its protein product is CASSRSSYNEQFF.

The CDR3 DNA sequence: TGCAGTGCTAGTAGGAGTGATTATCAGCCCCAGCATTTT. Encoded protein: CSASRSDYQPQHF. The chain is built from TRBV20-1 and TRBJ1-5; unclear D gene. The germline V and J ends were trimmed by 3 bases and 5 bases, with 11 bases remaining between them. This CDR3 comprises 13 residues. The germline V gene has CDR1 DFQATT and CDR2 SNEGSKA (reference sequence).

The V and J genes are TRBV24-1 and TRBJ1-2, with D perhaps TRBD1 (6 bases). There are 12 residues in the CDR3. With 4 bases removed from V and 5 bases from J, the gap between germline ends came to 7 bases. The germline V gene encodes CDR1 KGHDR and CDR2 SFDVKD. The CDR3 protein is CATSEGGYGYTF. The CDR3 nucleotides read TGTGCCACCAGTGAAGGGGGTTATGGCTACACCTTC.

The chain carries TRBV29-1 and TRBJ1-2; 9 positions match TRBD1. The CDR3 extends over 13 amino acids. Germline V lookup: CDR1 SQVTM, CDR2 ANQGSEA. V trimming: 5 bases; J trimming: 8 bases; junction bases outside the gene matches: 9. CDR3 nucleotide sequence: TGCAGCGTTTCTGACAGGGGGATGAGGGGCTACACCTTC. Translation gives CSVSDRGMRGYTF. The full variable domain, rest sourced from reference TRBV29-1 and TRBJ1-2, is SAVISQKPSRDICQRGTSLTIQCQVDSQVTMMFWYRQQPGQSLTLIATANQGSEATYESGFVIDKFPISRPNLTFSTLTVSNMSPEDSSIYLCSVSDRGMRGYTFGSGTRLTVV.

V gene TRBV27 combines with J gene TRBJ2-3; the D gene is possibly TRBD2 (5 bases). Germline V gene data show CDR1 as MNHEY and CDR2 as SMNVEV (reference sequence). The CDR3 has 16 amino acids. The ends were cut back, 6 bases at V and 4 bases at J, with 20 bases in the middle. CDR3 in DNA: TGTGCCAGCAGCACTACACGGGGTTTCGGGTCAGATACGCAGTATTTT. Amino acid sequence: CASSTTRGFGSDTQYF.

The V and J genes are TRBV5-1 and TRBJ2-5, with unresolved D. Trimming took 4 bases from V and 5 from J, leaving 15 bases between them. The CDR3 consists of 14 residues. CDR1 is SGHRS, CDR2 YFSETQ, per germline. The CDR3 DNA follows: TGCGCCAGCAGCCCATTTGTTATTAGTGAGACCCAGTACTTC. Its translation is CASSPFVISETQYF.

The gene calls are TRBV11-2 and TRBJ2-3; D might be TRBD2 (7 bases). This CDR3 spans 16 amino acids. Trimming took 8 bases from V and 2 from J, leaving 20 bases between them. The germline V gene encodes CDR1 SGHAT and CDR2 FQNNGV. The CDR3: CASSRLAGGATDTQYF. The CDR3 DNA is TGTGCCAGCTCACGTTTAGCTGGGGGGGCCACAGATACGCAGTATTTT.

The rearrangement links TRBV12-3 or TRBV12-4 to TRBJ1-2; D ambiguous. V lost 3 bases and J 8 bases, leaving 13 bases between the germline ends. The CDR3 spans 13 residues. The CDR3 reads CASSFYSSRGYTF. Written as DNA, the CDR3 is TGTGCCAGCAGTTTTTACTCCTCTCGAGGCTACACCTTC.

This clone has more than one count but fewer than ten. This sequence joins TRBV19 and TRBJ2-7; 8 nucleotides align to TRBD1. The CDR3 totals 14 residues. Germline CDR1 is LNHDA and CDR2 is SQIVND (reference sequence). Unmatched junction bases numbered 4, after V lost 3 bases and J lost 3 bases. The DNA of the CDR3 is TGTGCCAGTAGTATGTTTGGACAGGGCTACGAGCAGTACTTC. Its protein product is CASSMFGQGYEQYF.

The chain has TRBV7-2 and TRBJ2-5, with TRBD2 as a possible D gene (6 bases). V gave up 5 bases and J gave up 3 bases, with 10 bases separating them. The CDR3 has 13 amino acids. Germline CDR1 is SGHTA and CDR2 is FQGNSA. CDR3 amino acids: CASSPGLEETQYF. The CDR3 region has the DNA TGTGCCAGCAGCCCGGGACTGGAAGAGACCCAGTACTTC.

The genes are TRBV14 and TRBJ1-2; D remains unclear. This CDR3 region has 18 residues. The V end lost 4 bases, the J end lost 4 bases, and 25 bases lay between the germline ends. Germline CDR1 is SGHDN and CDR2 is FVKESK. The CDR3 reads CASSPTRTWPGPSYGYTF. The CDR3, as DNA: TGTGCCAGCAGCCCTACCCGAACCTGGCCAGGCCCGTCCTATGGCTACACCTTC. Full variable domain (missing parts from reference TRBV14 and TRBJ1-2): EAGVTQFPSHSVIEKGQTVTLRCDPISGHDNLYWYRRVMGKEIKFLLHFVKESKQDESGMPNNRFLAERTGGTYSTLKVQPAELEDSGVYFCASSPTRTWPGPSYGYTFGSGTRLTVV.

The chain uses TRBV9 and TRBJ2-2; 14 nucleotides line up with TRBD2. The germline gives CDR1 SGDLS, CDR2 YYNGEE. V shed 4 bases, J shed 3 bases, and the junction held 8 bases outside the gene matches. The CDR3 covers 18 residues. The CDR3 here is CASSPTSGGAWDTGELFF. As DNA, the CDR3 is TGTGCCAGCAGCCCGACTAGCGGGGGGGCTTGGGACACCGGGGAGCTGTTTTTT. The variable domain in full, completed from reference TRBV9 and TRBJ2-2, reads DSGVTQTPKHLITATGQRVTLRCSPRSGDLSVYWYQQSLDQGLQFLIQYYNGEERAKGNILERFSAQQFPDLHSELNLSSLELGDSALYFCASSPTSGGAWDTGELFFGEGSRLTVL.